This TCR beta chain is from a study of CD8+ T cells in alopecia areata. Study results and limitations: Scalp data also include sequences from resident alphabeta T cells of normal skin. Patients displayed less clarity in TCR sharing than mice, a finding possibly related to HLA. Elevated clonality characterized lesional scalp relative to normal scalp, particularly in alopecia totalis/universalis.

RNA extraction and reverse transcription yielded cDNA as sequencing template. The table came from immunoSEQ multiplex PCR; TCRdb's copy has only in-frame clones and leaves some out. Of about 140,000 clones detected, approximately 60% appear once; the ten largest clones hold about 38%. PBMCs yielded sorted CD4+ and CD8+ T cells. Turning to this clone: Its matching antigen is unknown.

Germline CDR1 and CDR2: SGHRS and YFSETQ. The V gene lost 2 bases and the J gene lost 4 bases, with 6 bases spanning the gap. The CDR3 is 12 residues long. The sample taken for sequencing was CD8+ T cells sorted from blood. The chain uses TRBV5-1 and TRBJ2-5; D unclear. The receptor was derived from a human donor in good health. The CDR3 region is CASSFNGETQYF. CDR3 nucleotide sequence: TGCGCCAGCAGCTTTAATGGAGAGACCCAGTACTTC. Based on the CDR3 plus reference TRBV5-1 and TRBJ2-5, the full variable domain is KAGVTQTPRYLIKTRGQQVTLSCSPISGHRSVSWYQQTPGQGLQFLFEYFSETQRNKGNFPGRFSGRQFSNSRSEMNVSTLELGDSALYLCASSFNGETQYFGPGTRLLVL.